The 22 T cell receptor beta chains reported below all come from one sample, sequenced in a study of response to subunit inactivated influenza vaccine. Each CDR3 protein gets one entry after TCRdb re-called the RT-PCR reads with MiXCR. The sample carries a few hundred thousand distinct CDR3 sequences, around 22% recorded once. The source was PBMCs from blood, collected roughly 20 months after vaccination. These receptors were collected from a man aged 50 to 75 who received an inactivated influenza vaccine.

The rearrangement links TRBV28 to TRBJ2-5, with 7 bases aligning to TRBD1. Germline V CDR1 and CDR2: MDHEN, SYDVKM. V was clipped by 6 bases and J by 4 bases; unmatched bases: 11. There are 15 residues in the CDR3. The CDR3 loop is CASSPAPGQRETQYF. The CDR3 DNA follows: TGTGCCAGCAGCCCCGCCCCGGGACAGAGAGAGACCCAGTACTTC.

This rearrangement joins TRBV3-1 to TRBJ2-7; TRBD2 aligns across 10 bases. CDR1 is LGHDT and CDR2 is YNNKEL in the germline V gene (reference sequence). This CDR3 contains 15 residues. Trimming took 1 base from V and 3 from J; bases not matched to a gene: 3. The CDR3 sequence is CASSQGSSGSYEQYF. DNA for the CDR3: TGTGCCAGCAGCCAAGGGTCTAGCGGGAGCTACGAGCAGTACTTC.

This clonotype was picked up a small number of times. The rearrangement joins TRBV5-6 to TRBJ1-1; D unresolved. Germline-derived CDR1 and CDR2 are SGHDT and YYEEEE. The germline V and J ends were trimmed by 4 bases and 4 bases, with 11 bases remaining between them. This CDR3 spans 13 amino acids. The CDR3, as DNA: TGTGCCAGCAGCCCCGGCCCGGGCACTGAAGCTTTCTTT. It yields the protein CASSPGPGTEAFF.

This clonotype was seen more than once but under ten times. This chain connects TRBV5-1 to TRBJ1-1; D might be TRBD1 (5 bases). V gave up 5 bases and J gave up 4 bases, with 12 bases separating them. The CDR3 contains 13 residues. Germline CDR1 SGHRS, CDR2 YFSETQ. CDR3 region: CASRPTASTEAFF. CDR3 nucleotides: TGCGCCAGCAGACCGACAGCCAGCACTGAAGCTTTCTTT. Full variable domain (missing parts from reference TRBV5-1 and TRBJ1-1): KAGVTQTPRYLIKTRGQQVTLSCSPISGHRSVSWYQQTPGQGLQFLFEYFSETQRNKGNFPGRFSGRQFSNSRSEMNVSTLELGDSALYLCASRPTASTEAFFGQGTRLTVV.

The chain couples TRBV5-5 to TRBJ1-4, with D perhaps TRBD1 (6 bases). Germline-derived CDR1 and CDR2 are SGHKS and YYEKEE (reference sequence). The CDR3 is 14 amino acids. With 2 bases removed from V and 5 bases from J, the gap between germline ends came to 10 bases. CDR3 DNA sequence: TGTGCCAGCAGCTTTACAGGGAAAAATGAAAAACTGTTTTTT. Translating it yields CASSFTGKNEKLFF.

Worth noting for this clonotype: The junction differs from germline at one of its ends, possibly a read error. The chain carries TRBV2 and TRBJ1-1, with 12 bases identical to TRBD1. The CDR3 loop spans 19 amino acids. The germline CDR1 and CDR2 sequences are SNHLY and FYNNEI. The CDR3 is CACSLRDRGRDRMNTEAFF. DNA for the CDR3: TGTGCCTGCAGTTTAAGGGACAGGGGGCGGGATCGCATGAACACTGAAGCTTTCTTT.

The sample holds a few counts of this clonotype. J is TRBJ1-6 and V is TRBV6-5, with a weak D call TRBD1 (6 bases). The ends were cut back, 0 bases at V and 9 bases at J, with 18 bases in the middle. Germline V gene data show CDR1 as MNHEY and CDR2 as SVGAGI. CDR3 length: 17 amino acids. In nucleotides, the CDR3 is TGTGCCAGCAGTTACTCGCGGCCCAGGGAGACAGGTTCACCCCTCCACTTT. It translates to CASSYSRPRETGSPLHF.

To note about this clonotype: This could be a read error, since a much larger clone is one nucleotide away. The chain has TRBV10-3 and TRBJ2-1; D call uncertain. The CDR3 spans 11 residues. Germline CDR1 is ENHRY and CDR2 is SYGVKD. The CDR3 loop reads CAISEDNEQSF. The CDR3 coding sequence is TGTGCCATCAGTGAAGACAATGAGCAGTCCTTC.

V gene TRBV20-1 combines with J gene TRBJ2-2; D is uncertain. V was cut by 6 bases and J by 3 bases, with 5 bases left in between. Germline V gene sequence: CDR1 DFQATT, CDR2 SNEGSKA (reference sequence). This CDR3 is 11 amino acids long. The CDR3 coding sequence is TGCAGTGCGCCCCACACCGGGGAGCTGTTTTTT. This encodes CSAPHTGELFF.

This clonotype was seen many times. The chain couples TRBV20-1 to TRBJ1-2, with 7 bases fitting TRBD1. The V segment lost 4 bases and the J segment 2 bases; nucleotides outside the gene matches: 7. This CDR3 comprises 14 residues. Germline values: CDR1 DFQATT, CDR2 SNEGSKA (reference sequence). The CDR3 here is CSATERGPNYGYTF. CDR3 DNA sequence: TGCAGTGCTACTGAAAGGGGGCCGAACTATGGCTACACCTTC.

The chain uses TRBV6-2 or TRBV6-3 and TRBJ2-3; no clear D. The CDR3 spans 15 residues. Per germline, CDR1 MNHEY and CDR2 SVGEGT. Trimming took 4 bases from V and 4 from J, leaving 15 bases between them. The CDR3 sequence: CASSFRLGTSDTQYF. CDR3 bases: TGTGCCAGCAGTTTCCGGCTAGGTACTTCAGATACGCAGTATTTT.

The chain has TRBV9 and TRBJ1-2, with TRBD1 matching 7 bases. The CDR3 consists of 13 residues. The germline V gene has CDR1 SGDLS and CDR2 YYNGEE. The J segment lost 6 bases and the V segment lost 0 bases, leaving 2 bases of the junction unmatched. The CDR3 bases are TGTGCCAGCAGCGTAGTTACAGGGGATGGCTACACCTTC. It yields the protein CASSVVTGDGYTF.

The chain has TRBV5-1 and TRBJ2-1, with a tentative D call TRBD1 (6 bases). CDR1 and CDR2 from the germline V gene are SGHRS and YFSETQ. CDR3 length: 14 residues. Trimming took off 0 bases at V and 8 bases at J, with 12 bases between the two ends. CDR3 sequence (DNA): TGCGCCAGCAGCTTGGTTTTAGGGGGAGATGAGCAGTTCTTC. Translating it yields CASSLVLGGDEQFF.

This clonotype was seen only once. This sequence joins TRBV20-1 and TRBJ2-3, with 7 bases lining up with TRBD2. CDR3 length: 16 amino acids. The V gene end was trimmed by 3 bases and the J gene end by 7 bases; junction bases not matched to a gene: 16. Per the germline V gene, CDR1 is DFQATT and CDR2 is SNEGSKA (reference sequence). The CDR3 DNA reads as TGCAGTGCTAGTGACCCTAGCGGCCACCCCCGGAATACGCAGTATTTT. Translated, it gives CSASDPSGHPRNTQYF.

The chain joins TRBV5-5 to TRBJ2-5; 13 bases align to TRBD2. This CDR3 region has 15 residues. Germline V gives CDR1 SGHKS, CDR2 YYEKEE (reference sequence). Losses at the gene ends were 0 bases for V and 7 bases for J; bases not matched to a gene: 3. In nucleotides, the CDR3 is TGTGCCAGCAGCTTGGAGACTAGCGGGGGGTTGACCCAGTACTTC. Protein product: CASSLETSGGLTQYF.

The rearrangement links TRBV5-1 to TRBJ2-4; 8 bases fit TRBD1. Trimming cost V 2 bases and J 7 bases; bases outside gene matches: 11. Germline V gene sequence: CDR1 SGHRS, CDR2 YFSETQ. This CDR3 is built from 16 residues. The CDR3 region has the DNA TGCGCCAGCAGCTTCGGGTGGCCAACAGGGGGGAACATTCAGTACTTC. Its protein product is CASSFGWPTGGNIQYF.

In its sample, this clonotype was seen many times. The rearrangement joins TRBV24-1 to TRBJ1-4; no reliable D call. The CDR3 is made up of 14 amino acids. The V end lost 4 bases, the J end lost 8 bases, and 13 bases lay between the germline ends. Germline values: CDR1 KGHDR, CDR2 SFDVKD. The CDR3 protein is CATSEVRAGEKLFF. The DNA for the CDR3 is TGTGCCACCAGTGAAGTCCGGGCAGGAGAAAAACTGTTTTTT.

The chain couples TRBV7-2 to TRBJ2-7; 9 bases fit TRBD1. Trimming removed 5 bases from V and 2 bases from J; junction bases left unmatched: 7. The CDR3 contains 15 residues. The germline gives CDR1 SGHTA, CDR2 FQGNSA. CDR3 sequence: CASSRGQGNPYEQYF. CDR3 nucleotides: TGTGCCAGCAGCCGAGGACAGGGGAATCCCTACGAGCAGTACTTC. The full variable domain, its missing parts supplied by reference TRBV7-2 and TRBJ2-7, is GAGVSQSPSNKVTEKGKDVELRCDPISGHTALYWYRQSLGQGLEFLIYFQGNSAPDKSGLPSDRFSAERTGGSVSTLTIQRTQQEDSAVYLCASSRGQGNPYEQYFGPGTRLTVT.

In its sample, this clonotype was seen a few times. This chain uses TRBV27 with TRBJ1-1, with D maybe TRBD1 (6 bases). Trimming took off 6 bases at V and 4 bases at J, with 12 bases between the two ends. CDR1 is MNHEY and CDR2 is SMNVEV in the germline V gene (reference sequence). There are 13 residues in the CDR3. The CDR3 spells CASRIGGGTEAFF. CDR3 coding DNA: TGTGCCAGCAGGATAGGGGGAGGCACTGAAGCTTTCTTT.

This clonotype was detected a few times. CDR3 loop: CASSPNRDRGSNYGYTF. CDR3 sequence (DNA): TGTGCCAGCAGTCCTAACCGGGACAGGGGGTCCAACTATGGCTACACCTTC. The chain couples TRBV6-1 to TRBJ1-2, with 11 nucleotides matching TRBD1. The CDR3 covers 17 residues. Germline assignment: CDR1 MNHNS and CDR2 SASEGT. V was clipped by 5 bases and J by 2 bases; unmatched bases: 10.

The genes are TRBV7-2 and TRBJ2-7; D tentatively fits TRBD1 or TRBD2 (6 bases each). This CDR3 is 14 amino acids long. The germline gives CDR1 SGHTA, CDR2 FQGNSA. V was cut by 2 bases and J by 7 bases, with 15 bases left in between. CDR3 nucleotide sequence: TGTGCCAGCAGCTTACACAGGGCCGCGGGAGAGCAGTACTTC. Translating gives CASSLHRAAGEQYF.

The chain carries TRBV27 and TRBJ1-2; TRBD1 is a possible D gene (6 bases). V lost 2 bases, J lost 8 bases, and 12 bases lay in between. CDR1 and CDR2 from the germline V gene are MNHEY and SMNVEV (reference sequence). CDR3 size: 13 residues. The CDR3, as DNA: TGTGCCAGCAGTTTAACGTCAGGGGTCGGCTACACCTTC. Its translation is CASSLTSGVGYTF.